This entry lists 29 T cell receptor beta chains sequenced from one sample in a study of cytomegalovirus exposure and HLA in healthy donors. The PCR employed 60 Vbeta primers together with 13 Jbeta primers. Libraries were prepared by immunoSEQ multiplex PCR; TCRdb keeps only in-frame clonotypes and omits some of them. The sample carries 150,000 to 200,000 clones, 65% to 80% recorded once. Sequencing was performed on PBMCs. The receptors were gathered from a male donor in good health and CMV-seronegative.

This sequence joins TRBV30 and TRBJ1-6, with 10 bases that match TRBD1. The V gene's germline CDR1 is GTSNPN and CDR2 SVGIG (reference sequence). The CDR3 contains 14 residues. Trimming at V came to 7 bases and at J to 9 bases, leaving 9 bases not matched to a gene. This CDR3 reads CALSRDRGLSPLHF. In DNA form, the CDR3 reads TGTGCCTTATCCCGGGACAGGGGTCTTTCACCCCTCCACTTT.

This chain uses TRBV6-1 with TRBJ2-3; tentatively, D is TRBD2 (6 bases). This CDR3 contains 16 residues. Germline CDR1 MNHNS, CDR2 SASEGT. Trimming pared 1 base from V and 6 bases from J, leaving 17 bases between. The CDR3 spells CASSEGIGGARDTQYF. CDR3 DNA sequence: TGTGCCAGCAGTGAAGGGATAGGAGGGGCACGGGATACGCAGTATTTT.

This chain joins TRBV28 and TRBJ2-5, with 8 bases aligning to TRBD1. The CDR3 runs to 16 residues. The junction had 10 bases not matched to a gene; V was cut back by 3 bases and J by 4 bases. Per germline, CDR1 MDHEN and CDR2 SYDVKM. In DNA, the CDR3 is TGTGCCAGCAGTTTCAGTGGACAGGGTTTCGGAGAGACCCAGTACTTC. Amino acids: CASSFSGQGFGETQYF.

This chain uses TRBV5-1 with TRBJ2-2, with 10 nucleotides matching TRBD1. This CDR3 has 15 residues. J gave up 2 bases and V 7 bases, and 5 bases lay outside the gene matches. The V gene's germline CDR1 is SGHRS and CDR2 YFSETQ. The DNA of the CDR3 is TGCGCCAGCGGCAGGGACAGGGGAAACACCGGGGAGCTGTTTTTT. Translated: CASGRDRGNTGELFF. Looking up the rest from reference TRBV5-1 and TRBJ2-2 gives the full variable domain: KAGVTQTPRYLIKTRGQQVTLSCSPISGHRSVSWYQQTPGQGLQFLFEYFSETQRNKGNFPGRFSGRQFSNSRSEMNVSTLELGDSALYLCASGRDRGNTGELFFGEGSRLTVL.

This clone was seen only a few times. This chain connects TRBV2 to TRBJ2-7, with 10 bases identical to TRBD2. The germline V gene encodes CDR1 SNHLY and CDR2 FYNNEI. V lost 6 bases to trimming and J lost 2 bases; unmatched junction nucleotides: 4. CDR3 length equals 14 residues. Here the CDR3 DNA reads TGTGCCAGCAGCCCGGGACTAGCGACCTACGAGCAGTACTTC. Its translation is CASSPGLATYEQYF.

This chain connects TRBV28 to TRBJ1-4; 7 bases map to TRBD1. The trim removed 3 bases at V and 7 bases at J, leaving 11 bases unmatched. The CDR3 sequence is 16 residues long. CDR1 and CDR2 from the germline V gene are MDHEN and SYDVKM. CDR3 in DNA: TGTGCCAGCAGTTTCACAGGGGAACGAGTCGCTGAAAAACTGTTTTTT. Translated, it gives CASSFTGERVAEKLFF.

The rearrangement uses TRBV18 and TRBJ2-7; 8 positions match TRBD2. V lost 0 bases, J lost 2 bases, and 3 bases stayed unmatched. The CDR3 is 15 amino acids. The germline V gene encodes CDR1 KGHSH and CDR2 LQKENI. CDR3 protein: CASSPPTSATYEQYF. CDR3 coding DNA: TGTGCCAGCTCACCACCGACTAGCGCCACCTACGAGCAGTACTTC.

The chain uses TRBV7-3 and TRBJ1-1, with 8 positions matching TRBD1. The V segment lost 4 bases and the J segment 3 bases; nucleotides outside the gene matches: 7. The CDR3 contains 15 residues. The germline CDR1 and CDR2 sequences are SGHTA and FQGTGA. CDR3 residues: CASSSTGQGDTEAFF. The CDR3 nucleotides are TGTGCCAGCAGCTCGACCGGACAGGGCGACACTGAAGCTTTCTTT.

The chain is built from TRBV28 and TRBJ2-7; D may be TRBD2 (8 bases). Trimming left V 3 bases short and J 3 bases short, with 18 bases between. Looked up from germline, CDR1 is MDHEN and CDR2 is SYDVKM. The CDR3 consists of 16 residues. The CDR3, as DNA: TGTGCCAGCAGTTTCCGGGGGGGGAGGGGGCTCTACGAGCAGTACTTC. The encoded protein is CASSFRGGRGLYEQYF.

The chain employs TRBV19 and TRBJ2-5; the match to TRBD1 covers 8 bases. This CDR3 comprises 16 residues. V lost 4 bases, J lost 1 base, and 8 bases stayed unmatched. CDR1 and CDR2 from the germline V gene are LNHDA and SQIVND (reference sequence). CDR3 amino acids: CASSSMDRAVQETQYF. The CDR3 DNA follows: TGTGCCAGTAGTAGTATGGACAGGGCCGTCCAAGAGACCCAGTACTTC.

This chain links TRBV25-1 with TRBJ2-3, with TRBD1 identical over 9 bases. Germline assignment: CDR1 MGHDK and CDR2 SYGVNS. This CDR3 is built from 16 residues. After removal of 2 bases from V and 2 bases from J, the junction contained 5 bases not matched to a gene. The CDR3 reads CASSEVGTGLTDTQYF. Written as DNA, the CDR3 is TGTGCCAGCAGTGAAGTGGGGACAGGGCTCACAGATACGCAGTATTTT.

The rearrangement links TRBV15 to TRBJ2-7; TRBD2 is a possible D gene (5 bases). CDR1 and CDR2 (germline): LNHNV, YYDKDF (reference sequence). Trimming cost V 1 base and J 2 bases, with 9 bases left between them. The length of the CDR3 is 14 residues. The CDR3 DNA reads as TGTGCCACCAGCAGAGGAAGCGGCCCCTACGAGCAGTACTTC. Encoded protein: CATSRGSGPYEQYF.

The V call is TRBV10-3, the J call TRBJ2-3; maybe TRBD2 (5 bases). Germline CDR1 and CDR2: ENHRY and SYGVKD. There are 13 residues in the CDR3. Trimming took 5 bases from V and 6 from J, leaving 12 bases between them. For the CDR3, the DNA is TGTGCCATCAGTTCTCTAGCACTGGATACGCAGTATTTT. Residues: CAISSLALDTQYF.

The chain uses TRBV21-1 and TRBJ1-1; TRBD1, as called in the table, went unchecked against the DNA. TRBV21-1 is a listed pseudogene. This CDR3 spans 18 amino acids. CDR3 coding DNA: TGTGCCAGCAGCAAAGCCCCTGGGGACAGACCGATGAACACTGAAGCTTTCTTT. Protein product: CASSKAPGDRPMNTEAFF.

The CDR3 loop reads CASSRLDREYEQYF. In DNA form, the CDR3 reads TGTGCCAGCAGCCGTCTGGACAGGGAGTACGAGCAGTACTTC. The rearrangement uses TRBV5-5 and TRBJ2-7; 8 nucleotides agree with TRBD1. Germline CDR1 and CDR2: SGHKS and YYEKEE (reference sequence). The ends lost 4 bases at V and 4 bases at J; junction bases unmatched: 7. CDR3 length equals 14 residues.

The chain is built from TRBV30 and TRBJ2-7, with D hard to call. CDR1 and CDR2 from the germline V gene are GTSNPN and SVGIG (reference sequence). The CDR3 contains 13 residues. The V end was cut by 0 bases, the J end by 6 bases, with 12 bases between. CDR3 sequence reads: CAWSVLMGIEQYF. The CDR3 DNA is TGTGCCTGGAGTGTACTGATGGGCATCGAGCAGTACTTC.

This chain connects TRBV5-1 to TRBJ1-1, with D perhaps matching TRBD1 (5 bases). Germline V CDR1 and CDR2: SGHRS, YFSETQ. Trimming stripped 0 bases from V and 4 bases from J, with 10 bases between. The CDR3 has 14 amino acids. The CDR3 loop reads CASSLAGGSTEAFF. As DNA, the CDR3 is TGCGCCAGCAGCTTGGCGGGGGGTAGCACTGAAGCTTTCTTT.

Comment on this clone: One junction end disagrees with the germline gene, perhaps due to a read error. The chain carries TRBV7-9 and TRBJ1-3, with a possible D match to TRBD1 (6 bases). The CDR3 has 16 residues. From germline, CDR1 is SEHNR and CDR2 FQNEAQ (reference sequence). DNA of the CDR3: TGTTCCAGCAGCTCCAACAGGGCCAGCTCTGGAAACACCATATATTTT. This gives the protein CSSSSNRASSGNTIYF. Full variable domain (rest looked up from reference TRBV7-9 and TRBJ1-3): DTGVSQNPRHKITKRGQNVTFRCDPISEHNRLYWYRQTLGQGPEFLTYFQNEAQLEKSRLLSDRFSAERPKGSFSTLEIQRTEQGDSAMYLCSSSSNRASSGNTIYFGEGSWLTVV.

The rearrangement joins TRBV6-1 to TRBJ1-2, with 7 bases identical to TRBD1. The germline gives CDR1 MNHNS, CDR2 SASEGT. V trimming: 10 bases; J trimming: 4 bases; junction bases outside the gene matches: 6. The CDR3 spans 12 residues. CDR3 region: CATSGQVYGYTF. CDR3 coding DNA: TGTGCCACATCCGGACAGGTCTATGGCTACACCTTC.

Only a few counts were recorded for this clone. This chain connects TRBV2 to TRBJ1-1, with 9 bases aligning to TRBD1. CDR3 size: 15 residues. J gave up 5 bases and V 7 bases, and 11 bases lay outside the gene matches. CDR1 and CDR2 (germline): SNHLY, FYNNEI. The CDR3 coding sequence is TGTGCCAGCACCGGGACAGGGCTGGTTGCGACTGAAGCTTTCTTT. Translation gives CASTGTGLVATEAFF.

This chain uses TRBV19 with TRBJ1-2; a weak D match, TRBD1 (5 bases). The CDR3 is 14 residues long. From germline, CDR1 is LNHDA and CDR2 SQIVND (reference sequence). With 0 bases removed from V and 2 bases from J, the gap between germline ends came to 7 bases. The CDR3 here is CASSIDQGNYGYTF. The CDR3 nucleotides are TGTGCCAGTAGTATAGACCAGGGAAACTATGGCTACACCTTC.

The CDR3: CASREQGNEQFF. The CDR3, as DNA: TGTGCCAGCAGGGAACAGGGGAATGAGCAGTTCTTC. The gene calls are TRBV7-9 and TRBJ2-1, with TRBD1 matching 7 bases. The junction had 3 bases not matched to a gene; V was cut back by 6 bases and J by 7 bases. Germline-derived CDR1 and CDR2 are SEHNR and FQNEAQ (reference sequence). This CDR3 is 12 amino acids long.

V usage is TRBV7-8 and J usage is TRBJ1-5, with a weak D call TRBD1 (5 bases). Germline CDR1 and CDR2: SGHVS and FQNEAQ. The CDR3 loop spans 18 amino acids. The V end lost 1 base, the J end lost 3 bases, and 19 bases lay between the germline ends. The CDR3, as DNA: TGTGCCAGCAGCTTAGTGGGGGGACCGGCGAAAGTCAATCAGCCCCAGCATTTT. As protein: CASSLVGGPAKVNQPQHF.

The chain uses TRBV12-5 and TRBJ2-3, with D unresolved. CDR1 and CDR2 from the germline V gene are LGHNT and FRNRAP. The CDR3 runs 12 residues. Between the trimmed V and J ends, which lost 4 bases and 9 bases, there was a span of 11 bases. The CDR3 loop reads CASGSTTITQYF. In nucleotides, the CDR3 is TGTGCTAGTGGTTCTACCACCATCACGCAGTATTTT.

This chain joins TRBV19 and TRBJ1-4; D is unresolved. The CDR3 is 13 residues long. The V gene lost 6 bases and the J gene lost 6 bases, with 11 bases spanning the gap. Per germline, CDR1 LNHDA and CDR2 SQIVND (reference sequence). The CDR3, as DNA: TGTGCCAGTAGCCTAGAGAACGATGAAAAACTGTTTTTT. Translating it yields CASSLENDEKLFF.

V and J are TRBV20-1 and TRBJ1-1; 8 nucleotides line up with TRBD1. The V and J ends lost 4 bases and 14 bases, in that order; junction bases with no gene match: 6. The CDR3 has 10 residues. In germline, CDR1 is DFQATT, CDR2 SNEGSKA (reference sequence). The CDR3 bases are TGCAGTGCTACCAAGGACAGGGCCTTCTTT. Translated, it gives CSATKDRAFF.

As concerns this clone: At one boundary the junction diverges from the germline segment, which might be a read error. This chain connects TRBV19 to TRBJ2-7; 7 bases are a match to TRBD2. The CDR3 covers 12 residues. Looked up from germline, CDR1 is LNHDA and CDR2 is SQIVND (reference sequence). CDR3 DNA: TGTGCCAGTAGAGGGCGGGACTACGAGCGGTACTTC. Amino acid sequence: CASRGRDYERYF.

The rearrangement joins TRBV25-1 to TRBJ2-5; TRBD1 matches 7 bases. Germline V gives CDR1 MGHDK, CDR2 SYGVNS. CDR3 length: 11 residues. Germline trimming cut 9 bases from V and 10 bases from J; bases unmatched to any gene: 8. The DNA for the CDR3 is TGTGCCAGTATCCTGGGACAGATCCAGTACTTC. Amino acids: CASILGQIQYF.

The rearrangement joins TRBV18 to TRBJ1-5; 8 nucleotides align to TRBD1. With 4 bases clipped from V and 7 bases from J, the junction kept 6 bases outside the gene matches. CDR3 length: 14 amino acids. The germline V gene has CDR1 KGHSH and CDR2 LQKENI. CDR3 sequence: CASSQEDREQPQHF. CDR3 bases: TGTGCCAGCTCACAAGAGGACAGGGAACAGCCCCAGCATTTT.